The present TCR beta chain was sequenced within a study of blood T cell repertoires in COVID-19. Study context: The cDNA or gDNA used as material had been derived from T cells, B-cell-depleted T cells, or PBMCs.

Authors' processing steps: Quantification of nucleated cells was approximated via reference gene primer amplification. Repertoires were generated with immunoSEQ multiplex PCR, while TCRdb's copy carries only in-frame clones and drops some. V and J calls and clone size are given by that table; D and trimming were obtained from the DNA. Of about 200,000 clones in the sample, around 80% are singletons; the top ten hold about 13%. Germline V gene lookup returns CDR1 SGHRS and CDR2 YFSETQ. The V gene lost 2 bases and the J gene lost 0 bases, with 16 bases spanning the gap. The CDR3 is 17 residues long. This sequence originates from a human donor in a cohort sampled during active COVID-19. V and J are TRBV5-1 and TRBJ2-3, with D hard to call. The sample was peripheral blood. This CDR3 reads CASSLASSVASTDTQYF. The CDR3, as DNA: TGCGCCAGCAGCTTAGCATCGAGCGTTGCTAGCACAGATACGCAGTATTTT.